Listed here are 17 T cell receptor beta chains from one sample, sequenced in a study of shared T cell receptors in the human thymus. Assay: immunoSEQ multiplex PCR; the TCRdb copy retains only in-frame clones and omits some. The sample lists about 660,000 clones; 80% to 90% were seen once. Another study also made use of these data, one on human thymus T cells.

The sample comprised thymocytes. The receptors come from a boy in the first two years of life with a congenital heart defect.

The rearrangement links TRBV5-6 to TRBJ1-1; D might be TRBD1 (6 bases). Germline-derived CDR1 and CDR2 are SGHDT and YYEEEE. Trimming cost V 0 bases and J 5 bases, with 14 bases left between them. The CDR3 consists of 15 residues. The CDR3 sequence: CASSLDIGGPTEAFF. The CDR3 DNA reads as TGTGCCAGCAGCTTGGATATCGGGGGGCCTACTGAAGCTTTCTTT.

This sequence joins TRBV28 and TRBJ2-3; 12 bases map to TRBD2. This CDR3 is built from 16 residues. Looked up from germline, CDR1 is MDHEN and CDR2 is SYDVKM. The V gene end was trimmed by 6 bases and the J gene end by 0 bases; junction bases not matched to a gene: 4. CDR3 coding DNA: TGTGCCAGCAGCCCCGGGACTAGCGGGAGCACAGATACGCAGTATTTT. Translated: CASSPGTSGSTDTQYF.

Only one count was recorded for this clone. The chain carries TRBV4-3 and TRBJ1-6; D uncertain. CDR1 is LGHNA, CDR2 YSLEER, per germline. V lost 2 bases, J lost 6 bases, and 11 bases lay in between. The CDR3 has 15 residues. The DNA of the CDR3 is TGCGCCAGCAGCCAACGGGGATACCCTAATTCACCCCTCCACTTT. Protein product: CASSQRGYPNSPLHF.

V is TRBV28 and J is TRBJ2-1, with TRBD2 matching 12 bases. Germline assignment: CDR1 MDHEN and CDR2 SYDVKM. V lost 2 bases to trimming and J lost 6 bases; unmatched junction nucleotides: 11. The CDR3 sequence is 18 residues long. In DNA, the CDR3 is TGTGCCAGCAGTTTACGGCTAGCGGGGGGGCGAGGATCCAATGAGCAGTTCTTC. This encodes CASSLRLAGGRGSNEQFF.

The V and J genes are TRBV28 and TRBJ1-5; D may be TRBD1 (6 bases). In germline, CDR1 is MDHEN, CDR2 SYDVKM. This CDR3 contains 14 residues. V lost 8 bases, J lost 5 bases, and 16 bases lay in between. In nucleotides, the CDR3 is TGTGCCAGCTGGAACAGGGATCACGATCAGCCCCAGCATTTT. This gives the protein CASWNRDHDQPQHF. The entire variable domain, with the rest obtained from reference TRBV28 and TRBJ1-5, is as follows: DVKVTQSSRYLVKRTGEKVFLECVQDMDHENMFWYRQDPGLGLRLIYFSYDVKMKEKGDIPEGYSVSREKKERFSLILESASTNQTSMYLCASWNRDHDQPQHFGDGTRLSIL.

This clone occurred once. The chain joins TRBV7-9 to TRBJ2-7, with TRBD2 matching over 12 bases. CDR1 and CDR2 (germline): SEHNR, FQNEAQ (reference sequence). V gave up 4 bases and J gave up 0 bases; unmatched junction bases: 7. The CDR3 sequence is 17 residues long. The CDR3 is CASSCTSTSGSSYEQYF. DNA for the CDR3: TGTGCCAGCAGCTGCACATCGACTAGCGGGAGCTCCTACGAGCAGTACTTC.

The rearrangement links TRBV21-1 to TRBJ2-7; the table assigns TRBD2, which was not confirmed against the DNA. TRBV21-1 is a pseudogene segment. The CDR3 has 11 residues. CDR3 region: CASSKVGTRDF. The CDR3 nucleotides are TGTGCCAGCAGCAAAGTCGGGACTAGGGACTTC.

The V and J genes are TRBV28 and TRBJ2-4, with D possibly being TRBD2 (6 bases). Germline V gene data show CDR1 as MDHEN and CDR2 as SYDVKM. The V end was cut by 4 bases, the J end by 8 bases, with 12 bases between. The CDR3 sequence is 13 residues long. DNA of the CDR3: TGTGCCAGCAGTTCGGACCCGGGGGACATTCAGTACTTC. Translated, it gives CASSSDPGDIQYF. The whole variable domain, remainder taken from reference TRBV28 and TRBJ2-4, is DVKVTQSSRYLVKRTGEKVFLECVQDMDHENMFWYRQDPGLGLRLIYFSYDVKMKEKGDIPEGYSVSREKKERFSLILESASTNQTSMYLCASSSDPGDIQYFGAGTRLSVL.

The rearrangement joins TRBV5-1 to TRBJ2-2, with no clear D. CDR3 length equals 18 residues. V lost 0 bases and J lost 2, with 17 bases in between. Per germline, CDR1 SGHRS and CDR2 YFSETQ. CDR3 in amino acids: CASSLALINLTNTGELFF. For the CDR3, the DNA is TGCGCCAGCAGCTTGGCCCTCATCAACCTAACCAACACCGGGGAGCTGTTTTTT.

As to this clone: An end of the junction does not agree with germline; a read error may underlie this. This sequence joins TRBV7-7 and TRBJ2-5, with D uncertain. The CDR3 contains 12 residues. CDR1 and CDR2 from the germline V gene are SSHAT and FNYEAQ (reference sequence). CDR3 nucleotides: TGTGCTAGCAGCCCCTCCGGAGAGACCCAGTACTTC. Its protein product is CASSPSGETQYF.

The J gene is TRBJ2-1, the V gene TRBV27, with 15 positions matching TRBD2. Germline V gene sequence: CDR1 MNHEY, CDR2 SMNVEV (reference sequence). V was pared by 5 bases and J by 8 bases, with 13 bases of the junction left unmatched. CDR3 length equals 18 residues. CDR3 DNA sequence: TGTGCCAGCAGTCCATGTCCAGGACTAGCGGGAGGGCCGGATGAGCAGTTCTTC. Protein sequence: CASSPCPGLAGGPDEQFF.

The genes are TRBV27 and TRBJ1-5; 7 bases map to TRBD1. Germline CDR1 MNHEY, CDR2 SMNVEV (reference sequence). After removal of 5 bases from V and 0 bases from J, the junction contained 7 bases not matched to a gene. This CDR3 has 16 amino acids. CDR3 nucleotide sequence: TGTGCCAGCAGTAACGGGGACAGATTTAGCAATCAGCCCCAGCATTTT. Translated: CASSNGDRFSNQPQHF.

The chain combines TRBV5-1 with TRBJ1-4; D is unclear. Germline lookup yields CDR1 SGHRS and CDR2 YFSETQ. Trimming removed 3 bases from V and 7 bases from J, with 16 bases in between. The CDR3 contains 15 residues. This chain's CDR3 is CASSSGSDWGEKLFF. The CDR3 bases are TGCGCCAGCAGCTCGGGATCCGATTGGGGTGAAAAACTGTTTTTT.

DNA of the CDR3: TGTGCCAGCAGCCCTAAGAAGCGGGGGATTAGCACAGATACGCAGTATTTT. The encoded protein is CASSPKKRGISTDTQYF. The J gene is TRBJ2-3, the V gene TRBV9, with 8 nucleotides matching TRBD2. The ends lost 4 bases at V and 0 bases at J; junction bases unmatched: 10. Germline V gene data show CDR1 as SGDLS and CDR2 as YYNGEE. The CDR3 extends over 17 amino acids.

This chain joins TRBV28 and TRBJ2-5; the match to TRBD2 covers 10 bases. The germline V gene has CDR1 MDHEN and CDR2 SYDVKM. This CDR3 is 16 amino acids long. V lost 2 bases, J lost 4 bases, and 7 bases stayed unmatched. The CDR3 loop reads CASSLESGGAGETQYF. CDR3 DNA sequence: TGTGCCAGCAGTTTAGAAAGCGGGGGGGCCGGAGAGACCCAGTACTTC.

The V call is TRBV30, the J call TRBJ2-7; TRBD2 matches at 15 bases. Germline V gene sequence: CDR1 GTSNPN, CDR2 SVGIG (reference sequence). Losses at the gene ends were 3 bases for V and 0 bases for J; bases not matched to a gene: 9. The CDR3 length is 18 residues. CDR3 coding DNA: TGTGCCTGGAGGCCTCCGGGACTAGCGGGAGGTGACTCCTACGAGCAGTACTTC. Its protein is CAWRPPGLAGGDSYEQYF. Together with reference TRBV30 and TRBJ2-7, the CDR3 gives the full variable domain: SQTIHQWPATLVQPVGSPLSLECTVEGTSNPNLYWYRQAAGRGLQLLFYSVGIGQISSEVPQNLSASRPQDRQFILSSKKLLLSDSGFYLCAWRPPGLAGGDSYEQYFGPGTRLTVT.

This clone appeared a few times. This chain joins TRBV4-2 and TRBJ2-1; weak D call: TRBD1 (6 bases). Germline assignment: CDR1 LGHNA and CDR2 YNFKEQ. There are 19 residues in the CDR3. The V gene lost 0 bases and the J gene lost 8 bases, with 26 bases spanning the gap. The CDR3 sequence is CASSQEKSWRRGRGDEQFF. The CDR3 nucleotides read TGTGCCAGCAGCCAAGAAAAGTCCTGGCGGCGCGGCAGGGGAGATGAGCAGTTCTTC.